This TCR beta chain comes out of a study of cytomegalovirus exposure and HLA in healthy donors (TCRdb year 2017). Study-level background: In an earlier analysis of 587 of the donors, 250 to 300 Gb of sequence data and 90 million to 130 million unique TCR beta sequences from roughly 190 million T cells were reported. Donor age, sex, ethnicity and CMV serostatus were collected together with the repertoire data. A later genetic analysis took genome-wide SNP genotypes for about three fifths of the roughly 700 donors and used that subset as a discovery cohort. The later analysis used no new phenotypic data to find candidate immune exposures, relying instead on TCR beta sequences and their occurrence across donors. An earlier analysis of around 580 of the donors used high-throughput TCR beta sequencing to judge whether each TCR beta V gene segment behaved as functional or pseudogenic. Typing coverage varied by locus: about 620-640 donors for A, B, C, DRB1 and DQB1; approximately 520 for DQA1; around 610 for DPA1; some 470 for DPB1. Of the 398 genotyped donors, 75% to 85% were placed in the genetic ancestry cluster associated with self-reported Caucasian donors. A separate validation cohort of approximately 120 different subjects was used in addition to the roughly 720-subject first cohort. The study aimed to test whether signatures of past pathogen exposure could be identified by cataloging public T cell receptors. Because of strong linkage in the cohort, five DR-DQ haplotypes were treated as single units for association and clustering. A later analysis re-examined previously published TCR beta repertoires from several hundred donors and added high-resolution HLA genotyping to investigate patterns of TCR occurrence. HLA typing included class I and class II loci at four-digit resolution. Every repertoire in the discovery cohort had been generated on one and the same sequencing platform. On average, 235,054 unique TCR beta nucleotide sequences were sequenced per donor among 350 to 400 genotyped donors of the cohort, with about 17% of those sequences being non-productive. High-throughput TCR immunosequencing, statistical association of individual TCRs with disease status, and machine learning were combined to predict cytomegalovirus infection status. About 320 gigabases of sequencing data and some 85 million unique TCR sequences were included in an early release covering under 650 HLA-typed donors. The study used immunosequencing to profile the T cell repertoires of about 670 subjects and linked those repertoires to cytomegalovirus serostatus.

The cohort consisted of 666 healthy bone marrow donors. At the time of sampling, all cohort members were nominally healthy, though unrecorded immune exposures were likely present. The donor was CMV seronegative and belonged to the group of 352 seronegative cohort members. A peripheral blood sample was provided by each donor, and peripheral blood mononuclear cells were used for TCR beta sequencing. The Qiagen DNeasy Blood Extraction Kit was used to extract genomic DNA from the blood cell samples. The table lists this clone with a count of one. Its cognate antigen has yet to be identified. Base qualities are not recorded, but no much larger clone differs from it by a single base. V drops 1 base and J drops 7 bases, leaving 38 bases in between. The germline V gene yields LGHNT for CDR1 and FRNRAP for CDR2. The CDR3 has 23 amino acids, counting the end cysteine and phenylalanine. Only the CDR3 portion is preserved as DNA: 69 bases, with reading frame beginning at the first base.

The method was the immunoSEQ multiplex PCR assay. A mixture of 60 forward primers for TCR Vbeta segments and 13 reverse primers for TCR Jbeta segments was used in the multiplex PCR. A multiplex PCR assay on genomic DNA amplified the CDR3 region of rearranged TCR beta genes. Amplified TCR beta libraries were sequenced as 87-base-pair reads on the Illumina HiSeq System. The published analysis was carried out like this. In a later analysis, approximately 74 million unique TCR beta chains were counted across the approximately 620 repertoires, and approximately 9.9 million of these chains were shared by at least two donors. Raw reads were error-corrected and collapsed into unique sequences by a nearest-neighbor algorithm in which closely related sequences were merged to remove PCR and sequencing errors. V, D and J gene segments were assigned by aligning CDR3 sequences to IMGT reference sequences. For a sequence to be retained, a match of at least six nucleotides to both a V gene segment and a J gene segment was required. A rearrangement was called productive if the CDR3 had no stop codons and remained in frame with V and J, and every other rearrangement was called non-productive. CDR3 was defined according to IMGT convention as the region running from the second conserved V-encoded cysteine to the conserved J-encoded phenylalanine. The earlier analysis of 587 of the donors excluded sequences that lacked an unambiguous match to a single V gene segment. An earlier analysis of a few hundred of the donors called V segments functional above 56.7% productive rearrangements and segregating when the between-donor standard deviation exceeded 5%. A statistical classification framework was built for diagnosing cytomegalovirus status from the catalog of TCR beta chain sequences. In a later analysis, V and J genes were assigned by comparing TCR nucleotide sequences against IMGT/GENE-DB human TR gene sequences. In a later analysis, CDR3 sequences and most-parsimonious VDJ recombination scenarios were assigned using the TCRdist pipeline. In a later analysis, every TCR beta chain was defined by the combination of its CDR3 amino acid sequence and its V-gene family, and reads without a unique V-gene family were dropped. As a way to deal with suspected cross-contamination and a sequencing artifact, a later analysis dropped under 600 nucleotide sequences that were highly shared and had low generation probability. For each public chain, a later analysis derived a clonal expansion index from normalized ranks of inferred template counts within each repertoire. In a later analysis, generation probabilities were computed using a VDJ recombination model fitted to out-of-frame rearrangements, and the results were checked against IGoR. A later analysis scored TCR-TCR, TCR-HLA and TCR-CMV co-occurrence with hypergeometric tests, applying a repertoire-size bias correction to TCR pairs. In a later analysis, false discovery rates were estimated by permuting HLA or CMV assignments 20 times. In a later analysis, co-occurring TCRs were grouped using DBSCAN, with TCRdist sequence similarity added in when clustering inside HLA-allele-positive subsets. Repertoires with fewer than 30,000 or more than 120,000 public chains were left out of co-occurrence clustering, as were four to six repertoires with anomalous nucleotide sharing. As stored in TCRdb, this immuneACCESS dataset retains in-frame rearrangements with V and J assigned. A fraction of the clones does not appear; measured against another copy, unresolved V genes explain less than half of the discrepancy, and the remainder lacks a known reason. That table supplies the V and J calls and clone size; D and trimming were determined from the DNA. This sample is represented by 170,000 or so clones; 80% of them were singletons. Of the sample, under 0.8% is held by the ten largest clones.

Broader findings and caveats from the paper: When HLA alleles, especially DR and DQ, strongly co-occurred, attributing TCR associations to individual alleles was difficult. Broadly in line with IMGT annotations, most TCR beta V segments showed up in productive rearrangements about 87% or about 30% of the time in an earlier analysis of around 600 of the donors. Presence/absence analyses assumed roughly uniform sequencing depth across donors, an assumption that may not hold. The sequencing pipeline was judged likely to have produced a cluster of highly shared sequence variants as a technical artifact. The 87-base-pair reads could not distinguish some IMGT-functional V segments, including TRBV6-2 and TRBV6-3, so those segments were excluded. A later genetic analysis associated a missense DCLRE1C variant with V-gene and J-gene trimming of TCR beta chains, and an independent cohort replicated the association. Compared with the 666-donor mean, donors in an Asian-associated ancestry cluster had fewer N-insertions in productive TCRs, according to a later genetic analysis. Three of the identified cytomegalovirus-associated TCR beta chains were confirmed in vitro to be specific for cytomegalovirus antigens. Correlated functional status among segregating V segments might reflect linkage disequilibrium, but an unknown experimental factor could not be ruled out. In a later analysis, HLA-associated TCR beta chains were found to be more clonally expanded and to have lower generation probabilities than equally common non-associated chains. The study listed approximately 160 TCR beta chains as associated with cytomegalovirus. In both the original and validation cohorts, the classifier was reported to diagnose cytomegalovirus status with high specificity and sensitivity. Most TCR sequences were seen in very few donors, while some public TCRs were found in many individuals. HLA typing was unavailable for some donors at each locus, so association tests used only the typed subset. Immune exposure information for the cohort was limited to CMV serostatus. In this cohort, only TCR beta chains were sequenced, and detectable features were limited by the absence of alpha or paired-chain data. A further reported finding was that TCR beta sequences accurately predicted the HLA-A and HLA-B alleles for most subjects in the first cohort. In a later analysis, several top co-occurrence clusters were reported to appear linked to parvovirus B19, influenza, CMV and Epstein-Barr virus. A later analysis found that most CMV-associated TCR beta chains appeared HLA-restricted, with HLA associations seemingly driven largely by CMV exposure. The earlier analysis of about 600 of the donors excluded over 15 rarely observed V segments, including chromosome 9 orphons, because counts were too low. A later analysis found that TCR association rates varied across HLA loci, with DRB1 alleles showing the most associated TCRs and HLA-C alleles the fewest. In a later analysis, more than 15,000 TCR beta sequences were associated with specific HLA alleles at a false discovery rate of 0.05. According to the authors, the approach could potentially be generalized to other disease states and immunological phenotypes.

Sample: PBMCs. Recombination joined TRBV12-5 with TRBJ1-5; perhaps TRBD1 is the D gene, with 6 bases matching. The receptor was derived from a boy aged 5-17 years in good health and CMV-seronegative. This receptor has the CDR3 CASGLAEKTDRPRGKDVPQPQHF. The DNA sequence is TGTGCTAGTGGTTTGGCAGAGAAAACAGACAGGCCGAGAGGAAAGGACGTACCACAGCCCCAGCATTTT. The CDR3, completed at both ends by the reference TRBV12-5 and TRBJ1-5 genes, gives the full variable domain DARVTQTPRHKVTEMGQEVTMRCQPILGHNTVFWYRQTMMQGLELLAYFRNRAPLDDSGMPKDRFSAEMPDATLATLKIQPSEPRDSAVYFCASGLAEKTDRPRGKDVPQPQHFGDGTRLSIL.